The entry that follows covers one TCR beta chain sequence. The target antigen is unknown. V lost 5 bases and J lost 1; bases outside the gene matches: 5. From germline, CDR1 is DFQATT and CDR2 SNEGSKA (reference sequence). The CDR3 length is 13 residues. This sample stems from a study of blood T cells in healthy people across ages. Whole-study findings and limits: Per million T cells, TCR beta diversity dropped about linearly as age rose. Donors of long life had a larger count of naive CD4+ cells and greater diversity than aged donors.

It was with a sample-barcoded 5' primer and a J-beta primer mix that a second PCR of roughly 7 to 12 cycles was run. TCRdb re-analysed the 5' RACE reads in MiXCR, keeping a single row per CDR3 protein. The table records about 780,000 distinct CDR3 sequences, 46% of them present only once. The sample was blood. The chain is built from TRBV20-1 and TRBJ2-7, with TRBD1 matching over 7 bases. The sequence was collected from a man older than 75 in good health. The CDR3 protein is CSAQTGASYEQYF. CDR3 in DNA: TGCAGTGCTCAAACAGGGGCATCCTACGAGCAGTACTTC.